This TCR beta chain was identified in a study of blood T cell repertoires in COVID-19 (TCRdb year 2020). In terms of the full investigation: The collaborator samples originated in the United States, Italy and Spain and spanned the acute and convalescent phases of COVID-19. The prospective study material was composed of cDNA or gDNA derived from T cells, B-cell-depleted T cells, or PBMCs. Samples were obtained from the ongoing ImmuneRACE study (first 160 participants) and from about 1,300 subjects provided by 6 global collaborators. Where HLA class I and class II types were available, the types were taken from metadata supplied by the sample provider, not from assay-based typing. The repertoires were released in a freely available public database meant as a resource for research on the immune response to SARS-CoV-2. Deeply sampled blood TCRbeta repertoires from subjects exposed to, actively infected with, or recovered from COVID-19 were included in the dataset. Sample metadata almost always included a de-identified subject ID, COVID-19 status, age in years and sex.

The trim is 4 bases for V and 0 bases for J, with a gap of 10 bases between the germline ends. CDR1 is given as SNHLY and CDR2 as FYNNEI, both from the germline V gene. The CDR3 contains 15 residues, cysteine and phenylalanine counted. The kept DNA is CDR3 alone, 45 bases in frame from the first base. In the prospective study, participants were roughly 18 to 100 years old, resided in 24 geographic areas of the United States, and were enrolled through a virtual design. Cohort assignment in the prospective study relied on participant-reported clinical history from a screening survey and a study questionnaire. For ImmuneRACE Cohort 3, a participant was defined as recovered based on two consecutive negative NP/OP PCR tests, clearance by a healthcare professional, or resolution of symptoms. Mobile phlebotomists in the prospective study collected whole blood, serum and a nasopharyngeal or oropharyngeal swab from every participant. Participants in the prospective study had the option to provide additional blood draws and questionnaires over an approximately 2-month period. Blood samples from the prospective study were shipped frozen or at room temperature prior to DNA extraction.

TCRbeta CDR3 regions were amplified from genomic DNA using the immunoSEQ Assay, a bias-controlled multiplex PCR. The original methods were these. Within the assay, amplification of reference gene primers was used to estimate how many nucleated cells each sample contained. To quantify the absolute abundance of each unique TCRbeta CDR3 rearrangement, sequence reads were collapsed and filtered. Productive Simpson clonality was computed per sample as the square root of Simpson's diversity index over productive rearrangements. Held by TCRdb, this immuneACCESS table contains in-frame sequences only and omits some clones. Under half of the omission traces to an unresolved V gene where checked; the cause of the rest is unknown. The V and J calls and clone size were taken over from that table, and D and trimming were inferred from the DNA. The sample profile shows some 350,000 clones; around 87% of them were found once. About 1% of the sample is taken by the ten largest.

With regard to this clone: The specificity of this receptor is unknown. No much larger clone is present one base from it, and per-base qualities are unavailable.

Beyond this particular receptor, the publication reports: How much clinical and demographic metadata was included differed by source and by participant, and the metadata was provided uncurated.

The sample taken for sequencing was PBMCs or T cells enriched from blood (not recorded which). The source is a young man who had recovered from COVID-19. The rearranged segments are TRBV2 and TRBJ2-1; the best D guess is TRBD2, with 5 bases matching. The DNA is as follows: TGTGCCAGCAGTGGTGAGGCGGGCTCCTACAATGAGCAGTTCTTC. This gives the protein CASSGEAGSYNEQFF.